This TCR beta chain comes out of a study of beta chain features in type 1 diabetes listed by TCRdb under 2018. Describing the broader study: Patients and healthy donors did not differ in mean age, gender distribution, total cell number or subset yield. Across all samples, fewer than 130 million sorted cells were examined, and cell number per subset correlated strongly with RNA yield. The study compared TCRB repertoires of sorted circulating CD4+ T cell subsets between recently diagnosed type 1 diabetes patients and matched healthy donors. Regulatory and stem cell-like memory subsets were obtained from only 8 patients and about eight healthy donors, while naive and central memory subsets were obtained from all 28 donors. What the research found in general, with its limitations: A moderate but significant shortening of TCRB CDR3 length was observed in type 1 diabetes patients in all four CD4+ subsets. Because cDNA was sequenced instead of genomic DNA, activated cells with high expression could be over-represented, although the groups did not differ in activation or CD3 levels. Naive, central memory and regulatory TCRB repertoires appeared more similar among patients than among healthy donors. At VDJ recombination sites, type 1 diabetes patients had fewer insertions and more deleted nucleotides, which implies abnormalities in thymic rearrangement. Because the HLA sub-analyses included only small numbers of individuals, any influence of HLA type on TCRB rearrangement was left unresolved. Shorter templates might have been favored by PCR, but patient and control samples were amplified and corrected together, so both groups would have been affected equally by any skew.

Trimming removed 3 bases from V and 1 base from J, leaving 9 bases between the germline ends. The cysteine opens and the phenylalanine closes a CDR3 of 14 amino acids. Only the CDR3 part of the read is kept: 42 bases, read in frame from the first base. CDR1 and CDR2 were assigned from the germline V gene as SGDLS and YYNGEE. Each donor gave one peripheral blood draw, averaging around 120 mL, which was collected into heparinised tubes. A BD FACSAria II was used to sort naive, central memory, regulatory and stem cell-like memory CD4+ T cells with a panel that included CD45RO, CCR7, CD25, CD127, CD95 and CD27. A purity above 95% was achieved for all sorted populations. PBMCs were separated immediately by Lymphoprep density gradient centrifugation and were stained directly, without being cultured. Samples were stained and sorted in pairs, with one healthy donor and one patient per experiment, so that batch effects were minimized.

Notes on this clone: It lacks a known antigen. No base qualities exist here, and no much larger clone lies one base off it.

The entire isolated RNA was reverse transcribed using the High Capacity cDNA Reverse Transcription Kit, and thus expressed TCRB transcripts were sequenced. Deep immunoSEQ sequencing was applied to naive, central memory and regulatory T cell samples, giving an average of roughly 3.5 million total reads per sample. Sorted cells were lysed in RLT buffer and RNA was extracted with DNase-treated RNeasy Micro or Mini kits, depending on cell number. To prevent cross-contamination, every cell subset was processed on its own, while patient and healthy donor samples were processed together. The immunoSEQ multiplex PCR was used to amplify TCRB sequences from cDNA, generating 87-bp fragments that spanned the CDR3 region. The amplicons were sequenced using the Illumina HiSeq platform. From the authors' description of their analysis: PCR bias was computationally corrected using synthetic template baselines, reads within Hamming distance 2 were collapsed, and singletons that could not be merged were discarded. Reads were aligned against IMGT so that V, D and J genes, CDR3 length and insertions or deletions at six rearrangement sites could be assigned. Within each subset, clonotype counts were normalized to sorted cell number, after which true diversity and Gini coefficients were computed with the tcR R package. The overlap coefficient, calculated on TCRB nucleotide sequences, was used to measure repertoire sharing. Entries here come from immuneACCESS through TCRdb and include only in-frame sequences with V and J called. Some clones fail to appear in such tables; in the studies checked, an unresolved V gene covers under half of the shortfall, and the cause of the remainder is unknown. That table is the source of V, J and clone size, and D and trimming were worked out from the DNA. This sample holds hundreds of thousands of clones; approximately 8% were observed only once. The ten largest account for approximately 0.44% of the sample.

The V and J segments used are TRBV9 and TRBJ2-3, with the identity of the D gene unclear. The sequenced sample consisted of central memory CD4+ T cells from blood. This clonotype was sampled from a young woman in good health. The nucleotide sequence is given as TGTGCCAGCAGCGCCGGAATAGGCACAGATACGCAGTATTTT. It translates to CASSAGIGTDTQYF.